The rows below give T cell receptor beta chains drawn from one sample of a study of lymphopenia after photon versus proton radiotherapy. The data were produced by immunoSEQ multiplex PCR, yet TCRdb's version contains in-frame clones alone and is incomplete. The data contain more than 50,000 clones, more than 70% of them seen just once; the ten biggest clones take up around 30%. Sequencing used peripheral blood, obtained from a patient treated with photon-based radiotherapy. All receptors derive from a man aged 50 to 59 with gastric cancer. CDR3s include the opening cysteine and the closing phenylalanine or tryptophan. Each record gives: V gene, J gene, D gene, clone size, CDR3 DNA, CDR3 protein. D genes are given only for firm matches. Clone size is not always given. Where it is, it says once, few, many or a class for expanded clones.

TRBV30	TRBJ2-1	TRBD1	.	TGTGCCTGGGGACAGGGTGCCTACAATGAGCAGTTCTTC	CAWGQGAYNEQFF
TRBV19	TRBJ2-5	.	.	TGTGCCAGTAGTACTCAAGGACTGTCCAGGACCCAGTACTTC	CASSTQGLSRTQYF
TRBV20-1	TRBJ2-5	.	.	TGCAGTGCTAGACGCCAAGAGACCCAGTACTTC	CSARRQETQYF
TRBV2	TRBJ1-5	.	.	TGTGCCAGCAGTGACCCCCCTACAGCGTATCAGCCCCAGCATTTT	CASSDPPTAYQPQHF
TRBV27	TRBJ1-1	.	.	TGTGCCAGCAGTCCCCACCGCATGAACACTGAAGCTTTCTTT	CASSPHRMNTEAFF
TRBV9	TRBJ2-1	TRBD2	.	TGTGCCAGCAGCGTAGAGCTAGCGGGAGGGCCCTCCTACAATGAGCAGTTCTTC	CASSVELAGGPSYNEQFF
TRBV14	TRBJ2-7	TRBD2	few	TGTGCCAGCAGCCCTAGCGGGAGTGGTTTATACGAGCAGTACTTC	CASSPSGSGLYEQYF
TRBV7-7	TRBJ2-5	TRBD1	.	TGTGCCAGCAGCAGAGGACAGGGGGCTGGAGAGACCCAGTACTTC	CASSRGQGAGETQYF
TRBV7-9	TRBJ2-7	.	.	TGTGCCAGCAGCACTCCTAGGTTGGCCTACGAGCAGTACTTC	CASSTPRLAYEQYF
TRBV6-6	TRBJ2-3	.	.	TGTGCCAGCACCGAGACAGGAGTTACAGATACGCAGTATTTT	CASTETGVTDTQYF
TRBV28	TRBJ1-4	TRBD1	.	TGTGCCAGCAGTCCTCCGGGACAGGGGGTAACTAATGAAAAACTGTTTTTT	CASSPPGQGVTNEKLFF
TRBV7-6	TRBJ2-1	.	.	TGTGCCAGCAGCCCCGACCGGGGCCCCAATGAGCAGTTCTTC	CASSPDRGPNEQFF
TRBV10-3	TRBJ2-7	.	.	TGTGCCATCAGTGTAGGCGGCTACGAGCAGTACTTC	CAISVGGYEQYF
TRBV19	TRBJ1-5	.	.	TGTGCCAGTAGTCCCCGGGAGAGCAATCAGCCCCAGCATTTT	CASSPRESNQPQHF
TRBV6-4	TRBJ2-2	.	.	TGTGCCAGCAGTCGTAGGCCCCCAGGGTTGGAAAACACCGGGGAGCTGTTTTTT	CASSRRPPGLENTGELFF
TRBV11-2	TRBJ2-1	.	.	TGTGCCAGCAGCTTTGGGAACTACAATGAGCAGTTCTTC	CASSFGNYNEQFF
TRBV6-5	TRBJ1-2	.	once	TGTGCCAGCAGTTATATTGGAGCTGGCTACACCTTC	CASSYIGAGYTF
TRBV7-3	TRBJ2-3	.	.	TGTGCCAGCAGCCCGGAGGGGGGCGCCGCAGATACGCAGTATTTT	CASSPEGGAADTQYF
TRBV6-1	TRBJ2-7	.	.	TGTGCCAGCAGTGACTTAGGGCAGTCACACGAGCAGTACTTC	CASSDLGQSHEQYF
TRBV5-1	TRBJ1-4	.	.	TGCGCCAGCAGCTTGGGCTATGTGGCGGAAGATGAAAAACTGTTTTTT	CASSLGYVAEDEKLFF
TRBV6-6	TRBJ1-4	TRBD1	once	TGTGCCACCTCGACAGGGCAGAATGAAAAACTGTTTTTT	CATSTGQNEKLFF
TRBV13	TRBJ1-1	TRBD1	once	TGTGCCAGCAGCTCGGACAGGGGAGGATACACTGAAGCTTTCTTT	CASSSDRGGYTEAFF
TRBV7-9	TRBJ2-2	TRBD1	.	TGTGCCAGCAGCCCCCTTCCGGGACAGATGAACACCGGGGAGCTGTTTTTT	CASSPLPGQMNTGELFF
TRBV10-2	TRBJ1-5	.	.	TGCGCCAGCAGTGAGTCCTACCAGCCCCAGCATTTT	CASSESYQPQHF
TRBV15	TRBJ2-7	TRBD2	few	TGTGCCACCGCACTAGCGCGGGGAACCTACGAGCAGTACTTC	CATALARGTYEQYF
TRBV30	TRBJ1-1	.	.	TGTGCCTGCCGGGGGGTCGAGGGTGAAGCTTTCTTT	CACRGVEGEAFF
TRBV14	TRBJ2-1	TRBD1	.	TGTGCCAGCAGCCGACAGGGGGTCGATGAGCAGTTCTTC	CASSRQGVDEQFF
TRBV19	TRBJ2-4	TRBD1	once	TGTGCCACCCAGACAGGGTCAGCCAAAAACATTCAGTACTTC	CATQTGSAKNIQYF
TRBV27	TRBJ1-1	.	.	TGTGCCAGCAGTTTTGGGCAGGGGCTCGCTGAAGCTTTCTTT	CASSFGQGLAEAFF
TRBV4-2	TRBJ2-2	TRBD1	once	TGTGCCAGCAGCCAAGCCCTGGGACAGATCGCGAACACCGGGGAGCTGTTTTTT	CASSQALGQIANTGELFF
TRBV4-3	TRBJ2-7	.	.	TGCGCCAGCAGCCAAGATCCCGGGATTCTCTACGAGCAGTACTTC	CASSQDPGILYEQYF
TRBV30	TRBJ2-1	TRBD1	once	TGTGCCTTCACCCCGGGACAGGGTCGAAATGAGCAGTTCTTC	CAFTPGQGRNEQFF
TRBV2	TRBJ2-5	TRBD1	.	TGTGCCAGCAGTTCCGACAGGGAGGAGACCCAGTACTTC	CASSSDREETQYF
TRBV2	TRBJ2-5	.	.	TGTGCCAGCAGCGAATATAAACGGACGTGGGGTGGAGAGACCCAGTACTTC	CASSEYKRTWGGETQYF
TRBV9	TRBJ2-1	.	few	TGTGCCAGCAGCACTCGACTAGGGAAGAATGAGCAGTTCTTC	CASSTRLGKNEQFF
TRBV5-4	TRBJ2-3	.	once	TGTGCCAGCAGCATCGAGAGCACAGATACGCAGTATTTT	CASSIESTDTQYF
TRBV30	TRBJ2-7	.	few	TGTGCCTGGAAGAGAGGGGCAGGGGAGCAGTACTTC	CAWKRGAGEQYF
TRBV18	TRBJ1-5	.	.	TGTGCCAGCTCACCAGGGGGGGGCAATCAGCCCCAGCATTTT	CASSPGGGNQPQHF
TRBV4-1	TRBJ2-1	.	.	TGCGCCAGCAGCCAACGGGATTCTAACTCCTACAATGAGCAGTTCTTC	CASSQRDSNSYNEQFF
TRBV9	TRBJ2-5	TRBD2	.	TGTGCCAGCAGCGTAGTTGGTTTGGCGGGAGCAGGGGAGACCCAGTACTTC	CASSVVGLAGAGETQYF
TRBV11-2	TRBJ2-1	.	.	TGTGCCAGCAGCTTACGCCCTCCGAGGAATGAGCAGTTCTTC	CASSLRPPRNEQFF
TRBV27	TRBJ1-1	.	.	TGTGCCAGCAGTTTATTTGTGAACACTGAAGCTTTCTTT	CASSLFVNTEAFF
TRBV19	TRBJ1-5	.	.	TGTGCCAGTAGCCTACGGGGGGCTAGCAATCAGCCCCAGCATTTT	CASSLRGASNQPQHF
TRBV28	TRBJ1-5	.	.	TGTGCCAGCAGTTTACTTGGAAGGAAACAGCCCCAGCATTTT	CASSLLGRKQPQHF
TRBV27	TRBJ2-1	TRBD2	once	TGTGCCAGCAGTCTTAGCGGGAGCTCCTACAATGAGCAGTTCTTC	CASSLSGSSYNEQFF
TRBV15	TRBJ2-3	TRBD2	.	TGTGCCACCAGCAGTTTTGGACTAGCGGGAGCTAAGATAGCAGATACGCAGTATTTT	CATSSFGLAGAKIADTQYF
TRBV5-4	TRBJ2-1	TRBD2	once	TGTGCCAGCAGCTCTGGGACTAGCGGGAGGGGTCACACTTCCTACAATGAGCAGTTCTTC	CASSSGTSGRGHTSYNEQFF
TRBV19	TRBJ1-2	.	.	TGTGCCAGTAGCAGGAATGAACTAACTAACTATGGCTACACCTTC	CASSRNELTNYGYTF
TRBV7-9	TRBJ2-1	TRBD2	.	TGTGCCAGCAGGCTAGCGGGAGAGAAGGGCAATGAGCAGTTCTTC	CASRLAGEKGNEQFF
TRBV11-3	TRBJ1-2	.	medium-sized	TGTGCCAGCAGCTTAGAGAACTATGGCTACACCTTC	CASSLENYGYTF
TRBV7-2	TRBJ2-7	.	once	TGTGCCAGCAGCCCGAAGGGCGCTCCAGAGTACGAGCAGTACTTC	CASSPKGAPEYEQYF
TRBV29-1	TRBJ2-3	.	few	TGCAGCCTCCGGGGCACAGATACGCAGTATTTT	CSLRGTDTQYF
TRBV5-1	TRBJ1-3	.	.	TGCGCCAGCAGCCCCGGGACAACTGGAAACACCATATATTTT	CASSPGTTGNTIYF
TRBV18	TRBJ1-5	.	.	TGTGCCAGCTCACCTACAGGGCTCAGTCAGCCCCAGCATTTT	CASSPTGLSQPQHF
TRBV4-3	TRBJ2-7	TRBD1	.	TGCGCCAGCAGCCTGGGACAGTACTCCTACGAGCAGTACTTC	CASSLGQYSYEQYF
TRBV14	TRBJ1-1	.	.	TGTGCCAGCAGCCAAGAAAAGTCGCGCACTGAAGCTTTCTTT	CASSQEKSRTEAFF
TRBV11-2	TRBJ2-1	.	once	TGTGCCAGCAGCTTATGGAGGGCCGGACGGAGCAATGAGCAGTTCTTC	CASSLWRAGRSNEQFF
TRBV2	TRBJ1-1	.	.	TGTGCCAGCAGTGACAGGACTTACACTGAAGCTTTCTTT	CASSDRTYTEAFF
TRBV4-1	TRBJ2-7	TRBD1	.	TGCGCCAGCAGCCAAGGTTCAGTCTTCGGACAGGGCAGGAACGAGCAGTACTTC	CASSQGSVFGQGRNEQYF